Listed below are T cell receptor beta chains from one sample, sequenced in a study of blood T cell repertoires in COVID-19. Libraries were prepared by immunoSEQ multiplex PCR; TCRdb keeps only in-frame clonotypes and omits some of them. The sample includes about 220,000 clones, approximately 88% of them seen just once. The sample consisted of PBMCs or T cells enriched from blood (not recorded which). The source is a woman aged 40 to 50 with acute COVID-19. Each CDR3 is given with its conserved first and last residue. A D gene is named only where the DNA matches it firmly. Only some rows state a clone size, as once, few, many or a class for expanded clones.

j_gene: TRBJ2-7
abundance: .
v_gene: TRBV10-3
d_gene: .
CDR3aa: CAISESQVTYEQYF
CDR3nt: TGTGCCATCAGTGAGTCCCAGGTGACCTACGAGCAGTACTTC

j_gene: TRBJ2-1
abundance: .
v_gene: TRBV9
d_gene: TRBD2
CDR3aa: CASSVGIAGEVSEQFF
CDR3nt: TGTGCCAGCAGCGTAGGGATTGCGGGAGAAGTAAGTGAGCAGTTCTTC

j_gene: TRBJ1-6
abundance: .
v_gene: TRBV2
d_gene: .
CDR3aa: CASSDRGSYNSPLHF
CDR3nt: TGTGCCAGCAGTGACAGGGGATCCTATAATTCACCCCTCCACTTT

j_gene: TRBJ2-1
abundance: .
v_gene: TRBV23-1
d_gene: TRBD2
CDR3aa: CARAGPAGVAGGPRQSSYNEQFF
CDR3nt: TGCGCCCGGGCAGGGCCGGCCGGGGTAGCGGGGGGCCCGCGTCAGAGCTCCTACAATGAGCAGTTCTTC

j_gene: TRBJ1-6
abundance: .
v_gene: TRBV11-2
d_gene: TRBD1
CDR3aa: CASSFGQANSPLHF
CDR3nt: TGTGCCAGCAGCTTCGGACAGGCGAACTCACCCCTCCACTTT

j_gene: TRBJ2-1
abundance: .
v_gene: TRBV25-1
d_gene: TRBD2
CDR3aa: CASSDPGLGYNEQFF
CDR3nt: TGTGCCAGCAGTGACCCGGGACTAGGCTACAATGAGCAGTTCTTC

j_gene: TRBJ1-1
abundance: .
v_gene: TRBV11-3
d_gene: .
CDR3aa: CASIAGGGTEAFF
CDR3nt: TGTGCCAGCATCGCGGGAGGGGGCACTGAAGCTTTCTTT

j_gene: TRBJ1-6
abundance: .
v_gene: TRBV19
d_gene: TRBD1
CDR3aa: CASRTGGSTPWGNSPLHF
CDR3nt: TGTGCCAGTAGAACAGGGGGCTCGACCCCTTGGGGTAATTCACCCCTCCACTTT

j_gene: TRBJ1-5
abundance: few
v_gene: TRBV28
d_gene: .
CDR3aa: CASTVSGGNNQPQHF
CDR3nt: TGTGCCAGCACGGTCAGCGGGGGCAACAATCAGCCCCAGCATTTT

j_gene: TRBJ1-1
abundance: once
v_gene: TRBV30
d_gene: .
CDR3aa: CAWRGGITEAFF
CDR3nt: TGTGCCTGGAGGGGGGGAATCACTGAAGCTTTCTTT

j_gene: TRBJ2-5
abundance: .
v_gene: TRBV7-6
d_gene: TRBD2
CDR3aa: CASSLVAGGQETQYF
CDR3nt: TGTGCCAGCAGCTTAGTGGCGGGGGGACAAGAGACCCAGTACTTC

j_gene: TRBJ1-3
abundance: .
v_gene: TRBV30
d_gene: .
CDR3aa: CARTLSSGNTIYF
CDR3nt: TGTGCCCGAACGCTTAGCTCTGGAAACACCATATATTTT

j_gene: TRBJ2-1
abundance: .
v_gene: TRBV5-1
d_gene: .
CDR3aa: CASSRGVDYNEQFF
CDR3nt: TGCGCCAGCAGCCGCGGGGTGGACTACAATGAGCAGTTCTTC

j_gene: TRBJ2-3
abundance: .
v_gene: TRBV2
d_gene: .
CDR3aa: CASSRRTDTQYF
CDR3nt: TGTGCCAGCAGCCGGAGGACAGATACGCAGTATTTT

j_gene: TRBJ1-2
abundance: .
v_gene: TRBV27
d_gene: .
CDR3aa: CASSPVNRVIAYGYTF
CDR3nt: TGTGCCAGCAGTCCGGTCAACAGGGTTATAGCCTATGGCTACACCTTC

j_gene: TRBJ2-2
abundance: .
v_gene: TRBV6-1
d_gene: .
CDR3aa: CASSEKQGRRAGELFF
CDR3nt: TGTGCCAGCAGTGAAAAACAGGGGAGGCGTGCCGGGGAGCTGTTTTTT

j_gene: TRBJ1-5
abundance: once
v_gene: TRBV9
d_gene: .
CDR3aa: CASSAQGGVQPQHF
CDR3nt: TGTGCCAGCAGCGCCCAGGGAGGGGTCCAGCCCCAGCATTTT

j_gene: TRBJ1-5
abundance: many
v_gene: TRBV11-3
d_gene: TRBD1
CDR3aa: CASSGTGLYSNQPQHF
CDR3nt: TGTGCCAGCAGCGGGACAGGGCTGTATAGCAATCAGCCCCAGCATTTT

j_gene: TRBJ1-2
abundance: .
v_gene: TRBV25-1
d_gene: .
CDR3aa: CASSERLAGGYGYTF
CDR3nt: TGTGCCAGCAGTGAAAGGCTGGCGGGGGGCTATGGCTACACCTTC

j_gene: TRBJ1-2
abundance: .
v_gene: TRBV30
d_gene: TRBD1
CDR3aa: CAWSSRTGAGYTF
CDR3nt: TGTGCCTGGAGTTCGCGGACAGGGGCCGGCTACACCTTC

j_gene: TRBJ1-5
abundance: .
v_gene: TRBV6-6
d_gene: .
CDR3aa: CASSYSSGAASPQHF
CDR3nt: TGTGCCAGCAGTTACAGTAGCGGGGCAGCTTCCCCCCAGCATTTT

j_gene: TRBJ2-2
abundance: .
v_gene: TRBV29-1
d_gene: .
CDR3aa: CSVGAPANTGELFF
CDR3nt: TGCAGCGTTGGGGCACCTGCGAACACCGGGGAGCTGTTTTTT

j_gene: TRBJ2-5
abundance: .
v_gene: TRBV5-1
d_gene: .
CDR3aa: CASSPQTGWGVGGELQETQYF
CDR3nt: TGCGCCAGCAGCCCCCAGACGGGGTGGGGGGTAGGTGGGGAACTGCAAGAGACCCAGTACTTC

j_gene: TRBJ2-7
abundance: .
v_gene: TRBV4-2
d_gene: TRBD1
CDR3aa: CASSQEKQGAYEQYF
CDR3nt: TGTGCCAGCAGCCAAGAGAAGCAGGGGGCCTACGAGCAGTACTTC

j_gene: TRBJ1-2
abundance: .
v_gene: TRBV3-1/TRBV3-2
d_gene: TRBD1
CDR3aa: CASSQGGTGRYGYTF
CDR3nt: TGTGCCAGCAGCCAAGGTGGGACAGGGAGATATGGCTACACCTTC

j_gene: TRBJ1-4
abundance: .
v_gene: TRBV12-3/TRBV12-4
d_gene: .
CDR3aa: CASSRGGEEKLFF
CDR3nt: TGTGCCAGCAGTAGAGGAGGGGAGGAAAAACTGTTTTTT

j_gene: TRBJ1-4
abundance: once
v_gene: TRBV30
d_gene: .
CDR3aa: CAWSETTNEKLFF
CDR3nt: TGTGCCTGGAGCGAGACAACTAATGAAAAACTGTTTTTT

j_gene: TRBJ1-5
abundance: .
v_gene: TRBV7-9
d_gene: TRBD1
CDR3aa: CASSLAGQPNQPQHF
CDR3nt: TGTGCCAGCAGCCTTGCGGGACAGCCTAATCAGCCCCAGCATTTT

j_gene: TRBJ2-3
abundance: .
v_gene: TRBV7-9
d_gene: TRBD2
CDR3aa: CAGSGVGDTQYF
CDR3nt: TGTGCCGGTAGCGGGGTCGGGGATACGCAGTATTTT

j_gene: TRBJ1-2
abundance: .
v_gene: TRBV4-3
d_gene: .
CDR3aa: CASSQDNGGTPYGYTF
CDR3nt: TGCGCCAGCAGCCAAGATAATGGTGGTACACCCTATGGCTACACCTTC

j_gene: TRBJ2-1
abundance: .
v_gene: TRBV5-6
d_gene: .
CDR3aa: CASSLRGQTYNEQFF
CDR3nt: TGTGCCAGCAGCTTGAGGGGACAAACCTACAATGAGCAGTTCTTC

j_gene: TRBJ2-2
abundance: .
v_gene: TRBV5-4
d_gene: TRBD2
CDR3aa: CASSPKTSGATGELFF
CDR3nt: TGTGCCAGCAGCCCGAAGACTAGCGGTGCCACCGGGGAGCTGTTTTTT

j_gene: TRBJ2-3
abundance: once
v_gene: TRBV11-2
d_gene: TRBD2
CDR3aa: CASSARLAGVFTDTQYF
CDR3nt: TGTGCCAGCAGCGCCCGACTAGCGGGGGTCTTCACAGATACGCAGTATTTT

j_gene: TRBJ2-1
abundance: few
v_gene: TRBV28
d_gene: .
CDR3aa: CASSIQREMFF
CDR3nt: TGTGCCAGCAGTATCCAAAGAGAGATGTTCTTC

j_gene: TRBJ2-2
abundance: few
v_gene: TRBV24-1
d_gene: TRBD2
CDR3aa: CATSEAGLARVGELFF
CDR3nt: TGTGCCACCAGTGAGGCGGGACTAGCTCGAGTCGGGGAGCTGTTTTTT

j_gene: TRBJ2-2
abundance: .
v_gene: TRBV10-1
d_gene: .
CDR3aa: CASSSSGSGTGELFF
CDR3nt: TGCGCCAGCAGTTCATCCGGGTCGGGCACCGGGGAGCTGTTTTTT

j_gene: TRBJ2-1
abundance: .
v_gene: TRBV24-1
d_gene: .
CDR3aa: CATSATVHNEQFF
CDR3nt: TGTGCCACCAGTGCAACAGTGCACAATGAGCAGTTCTTC